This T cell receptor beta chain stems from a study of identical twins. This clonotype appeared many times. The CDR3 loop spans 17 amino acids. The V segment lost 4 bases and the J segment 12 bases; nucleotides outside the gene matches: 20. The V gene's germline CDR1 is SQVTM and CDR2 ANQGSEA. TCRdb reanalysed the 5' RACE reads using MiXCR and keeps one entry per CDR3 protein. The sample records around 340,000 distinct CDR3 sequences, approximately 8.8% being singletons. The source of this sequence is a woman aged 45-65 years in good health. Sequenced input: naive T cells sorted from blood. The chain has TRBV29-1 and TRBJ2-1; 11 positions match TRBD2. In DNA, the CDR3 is TGCAGCGTTGTAAGGACTAGCGGGTGGGCCGGTCTTCGGTGGCAGTTCTTC. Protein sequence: CSVVRTSGWAGLRWQFF.